A selection of T cell receptor beta chains follows, all from one sample in a study of T cell responses to AZD1222 COVID-19 vaccine. Libraries were prepared by immunoSEQ multiplex PCR; TCRdb keeps only in-frame clonotypes and omits some of them. Of about 120,000 clones in the sample, over 75% were seen once. Sequenced here: peripheral blood, sampled on day 0 of MenACWY control vaccination. The receptor set was obtained from an adult in good health. CDR3s include the opening cysteine and the closing phenylalanine or tryptophan. Fields, in order: V gene, J gene, clone size, D gene, CDR3 protein, CDR3 DNA. A D gene is named only where the DNA matches it firmly. Rows give clone size only sometimes, using once, few, many, or a class for an expanded clone.

TRBV18	TRBJ1-3	.	TRBD1	CASSPRDRVSGNTIYF	TGTGCCAGCTCACCACGGGACAGGGTCTCGGGAAACACCATATATTTT
TRBV15	TRBJ2-7	.	TRBD1	CATTRDRGGSEQYF	TGTGCCACGACTAGGGACAGGGGAGGTTCCGAGCAGTACTTC
TRBV18	TRBJ2-7	few	.	CASSPTGSSYEQYF	TGTGCCAGCTCACCCACAGGGAGCTCCTACGAGCAGTACTTC
TRBV6-5	TRBJ1-4	.	.	CASGDLGGKLFF	TGTGCCAGTGGGGACCTGGGTGGAAAACTGTTTTTT
TRBV6-5	TRBJ2-5	.	TRBD1	CASRDRGNQETQYF	TGTGCCAGCAGGGACAGGGGGAACCAAGAGACCCAGTACTTC
TRBV29-1	TRBJ1-2	.	TRBD1	CSVMAGTDYGYTF	TGCAGCGTAATGGCCGGGACAGACTATGGCTACACCTTC
TRBV7-9	TRBJ1-2	.	.	CASSPPGQRKIYGYTF	TGTGCCAGCAGCCCACCCGGGCAGAGAAAAATATATGGCTACACCTTC
TRBV5-1	TRBJ2-2	.	.	CASSLDQSRGTGELFF	TGCGCCAGCAGCTTGGACCAGTCGCGGGGCACCGGGGAGCTGTTTTTT
TRBV7-9	TRBJ1-5	few	TRBD1	CASSPTGGHQPQHF	TGTGCCAGCAGCCCGACAGGGGGCCATCAGCCCCAGCATTTT
TRBV7-2	TRBJ1-2	.	.	CASSWGEDYGYTF	TGTGCCAGCAGCTGGGGAGAAGACTATGGCTACACCTTC
TRBV18	TRBJ1-1	.	TRBD1	CASSLGQGAGNTEAFF	TGTGCCAGCTCCCTGGGACAGGGGGCTGGGAACACTGAAGCTTTCTTT
TRBV5-4	TRBJ2-3	.	.	CASSLEYSTDTQYF	TGTGCCAGCAGCTTGGAATACAGCACAGATACGCAGTATTTT
TRBV28	TRBJ2-5	few	.	CASSLRRGYRETQYF	TGTGCCAGCAGCCTCCGGCGGGGTTACAGAGAGACCCAGTACTTC
TRBV18	TRBJ1-2	.	TRBD1	CASSPDGTGSYGYTF	TGTGCCAGCTCACCAGACGGGACAGGGAGCTATGGCTACACCTTC
TRBV27	TRBJ2-1	.	.	CASSSTGIGQFF	TGTGCCAGCAGCAGTACAGGGATCGGGCAGTTCTTC
TRBV2	TRBJ1-4	.	.	CASIRAAINEKLFF	TGTGCCAGCATACGGGCGGCAATTAATGAAAAACTGTTTTTT
TRBV3-1/TRBV3-2	TRBJ2-7	.	.	CASSQETGRGSPEQYF	TGTGCCAGCAGCCAAGAAACGGGCAGGGGTTCACCCGAGCAGTACTTC
TRBV6-6	TRBJ2-2	.	.	CASSSGTNTGELFF	TGTGCCAGCAGTTCCGGGACTAACACCGGGGAGCTGTTTTTT
TRBV5-1	TRBJ1-2	.	TRBD1	CASSPVGTVTNYGYTF	TGCGCCAGCAGCCCGGTAGGGACAGTCACTAACTATGGCTACACCTTC
TRBV7-8	TRBJ2-7	.	.	CASSPHNEQYF	TGTGCCAGCAGCCCCCATAACGAGCAGTACTTC
TRBV28	TRBJ1-6	.	.	CASSYETGSSPLHF	TGTGCCAGCAGTTATGAAACAGGTAGTTCACCCCTCCACTTT
TRBV3-1/TRBV3-2	TRBJ1-6	.	TRBD1	CASWWGQGRTYSPLHF	TGTGCCAGCTGGTGGGGACAGGGAAGGACTTATTCACCCCTCCACTTT
TRBV4-1	TRBJ2-3	.	.	CASSQKGAGQHTQYF	TGCGCCAGCAGCCAAAAAGGAGCGGGTCAGCATACGCAGTATTTT
TRBV25-1	TRBJ1-2	.	TRBD1	CASSEQGATYGYTF	TGTGCCAGCAGTGAACAGGGGGCTACCTATGGCTACACCTTC
TRBV7-2	TRBJ2-7	.	TRBD2	CASRPRTSSYEQYF	TGTGCCAGCAGGCCTAGGACTAGCTCCTACGAGCAGTACTTC
TRBV7-2	TRBJ2-7	.	.	CASRPGVRGTDEQYF	TGTGCCAGCAGACCAGGGGTAAGGGGCACCGACGAGCAGTACTTC
TRBV5-1	TRBJ1-3	.	.	CASSLATSDGNTIYF	TGCGCCAGCAGCTTGGCCACTAGTGATGGAAACACCATATATTTT
TRBV5-1	TRBJ1-1	.	.	CASSFEGRRTEAFF	TGCGCCAGCAGCTTTGAGGGGAGGAGAACTGAAGCTTTCTTT
TRBV5-1	TRBJ2-2	.	TRBD1	CASRPTGGRNGELFF	TGCGCCAGCAGGCCGACAGGGGGCAGGAACGGGGAGCTGTTTTTT
TRBV7-2	TRBJ1-4	.	.	CASSVQGSTNEKLFF	TGTGCCAGCAGCGTACAGGGTTCAACTAATGAAAAACTGTTTTTT
TRBV7-9	TRBJ2-7	.	TRBD2	CASSLGLAGGPTSYEQYF	TGTGCCAGCAGCTTGGGACTAGCGGGGGGCCCAACCTCCTACGAGCAGTACTTC
TRBV18	TRBJ2-1	.	.	CASSPGAIIDEQFF	TGTGCCAGCTCACCAGGCGCGATAATTGATGAGCAGTTCTTC
TRBV5-1	TRBJ1-1	.	TRBD1	CASSPGTGYTEAFF	TGCGCCAGCAGCCCCGGGACAGGGTACACTGAAGCTTTCTTT
TRBV11-2	TRBJ2-5	.	.	CASSLGFQVETQYF	TGTGCCAGCAGCTTAGGCTTCCAGGTAGAGACCCAGTACTTC
TRBV6-2/TRBV6-3	TRBJ2-7	.	.	CASSRASYEQYF	TGTGCCAGCAGTCGCGCCTCCTACGAGCAGTACTTC
TRBV7-9	TRBJ2-7	many	TRBD1	CAGTRTGGGEQYF	TGTGCCGGGACCCGGACAGGGGGCGGCGAGCAGTACTTC
TRBV5-1	TRBJ1-1	.	.	CASSIIQSMNTEAFF	TGCGCCAGCAGTATAATACAGAGCATGAACACTGAAGCTTTCTTT
TRBV28	TRBJ2-3	.	.	CASTSLSGVRDTQYF	TGTGCCAGCACCTCCCTTTCCGGAGTCAGGGATACGCAGTATTTT
TRBV7-9	TRBJ1-2	.	.	CASSLEHGIYGYTF	TGTGCCAGCAGCTTAGAGCACGGCATCTATGGCTACACCTTC
TRBV2	TRBJ1-5	.	.	CASSQYQANNQPQHF	TGTGCCAGCAGTCAGTACCAGGCTAACAATCAGCCCCAGCATTTT
TRBV5-1	TRBJ2-1	.	TRBD2	CASSLTSGPTEQFF	TGCGCCAGCAGCTTGACTAGCGGGCCCACCGAGCAGTTCTTC
TRBV29-1	TRBJ1-4	.	.	CSAGQSTNEKLFF	TGCAGCGCTGGACAGAGTACTAATGAAAAACTGTTTTTT
TRBV4-2	TRBJ1-2	.	.	CASSQEQGIFYGYTF	TGTGCCAGCAGCCAAGAGCAGGGGATTTTCTATGGCTACACCTTC
TRBV27	TRBJ1-1	.	.	CASSHMIRGLRYNTEAFF	TGTGCCAGCAGTCATATGATCCGGGGACTGCGGTATAACACTGAAGCTTTCTTT
TRBV9	TRBJ2-7	.	TRBD1	CASSGGTGGYEQYF	TGTGCCAGCAGCGGCGGGACAGGGGGCTACGAGCAGTACTTC
TRBV7-9	TRBJ2-1	.	.	CASSLGPRSYNEQFF	TGTGCCAGCAGCTTAGGGCCGCGCTCCTACAATGAGCAGTTCTTC
TRBV24-1	TRBJ2-1	.	TRBD2	CATSDLTLTSGNYNEQFF	TGTGCCACCAGTGATTTGACGTTGACTAGCGGGAACTACAATGAGCAGTTCTTC
TRBV19	TRBJ1-3	.	.	CASSTTVSSGNTIYF	TGTGCCAGTAGTACGACAGTAAGCTCTGGAAACACCATATATTTT
TRBV9	TRBJ1-6	.	.	CASSRDRSPLHF	TGTGCCAGCAGCCGCGATCGATCACCCCTCCACTTT